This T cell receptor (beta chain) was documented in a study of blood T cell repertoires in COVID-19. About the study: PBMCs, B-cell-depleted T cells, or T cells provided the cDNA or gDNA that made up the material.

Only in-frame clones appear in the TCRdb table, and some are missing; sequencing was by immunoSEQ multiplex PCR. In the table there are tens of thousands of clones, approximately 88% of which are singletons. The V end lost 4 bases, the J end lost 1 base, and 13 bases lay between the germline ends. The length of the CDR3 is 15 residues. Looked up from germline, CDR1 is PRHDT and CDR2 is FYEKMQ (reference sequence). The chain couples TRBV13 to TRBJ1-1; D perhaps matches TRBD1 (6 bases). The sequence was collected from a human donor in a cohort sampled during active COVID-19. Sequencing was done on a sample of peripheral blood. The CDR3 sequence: CASSSEGVTNTEAFF. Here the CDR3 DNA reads TGTGCCAGCAGCTCAGAGGGGGTTACGAACACTGAAGCTTTCTTT.